The present T cell receptor beta chain was sequenced within a study of monozygotic twins with inflammatory bowel disease. Study outcomes and limitations: Fewer shared clonotypes with others were found in IBD patients than in healthy twins, especially with disease activity.

About this clonotype itself: Its antigen is not known.

Total RNA, at approximately 3,500 ng, went into every TCR library. A 6-nucleotide sample barcode was carried by the UMIs, which template switching added. Reprocessing the 5' RACE reads, TCRdb reports a single entry for every CDR3 protein and omits DNA. The sample totals some 150,000 distinct CDR3 sequences. This sequence originates from a human donor with ulcerative colitis or Crohn's disease, or a healthy co-twin of an affected twin (not recorded which). The material sequenced was blood.

CDR3 sequence: CASSLSGGGTEAFF. This chain links TRBV18 with TRBJ1-1. This CDR3 region has 14 residues. Germline CDR1 and CDR2: KGHSH and LQKENI.